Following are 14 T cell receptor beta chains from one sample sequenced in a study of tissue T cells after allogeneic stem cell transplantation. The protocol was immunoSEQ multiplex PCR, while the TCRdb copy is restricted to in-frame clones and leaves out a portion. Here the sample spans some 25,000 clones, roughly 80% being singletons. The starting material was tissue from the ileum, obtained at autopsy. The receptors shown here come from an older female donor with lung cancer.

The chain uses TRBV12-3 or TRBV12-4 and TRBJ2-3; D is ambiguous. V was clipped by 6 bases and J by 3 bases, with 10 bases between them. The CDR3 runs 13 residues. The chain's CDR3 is CASSEAWTDTQYF. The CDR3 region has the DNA TGTGCCAGCAGCGAGGCATGGACAGATACGCAGTATTTT.

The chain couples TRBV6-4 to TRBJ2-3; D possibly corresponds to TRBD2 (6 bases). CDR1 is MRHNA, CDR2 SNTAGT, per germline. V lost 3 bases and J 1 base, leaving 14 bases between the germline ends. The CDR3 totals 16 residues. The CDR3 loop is CASSESGTRGTDTQYF. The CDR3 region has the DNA TGTGCCAGCAGTGAATCCGGGACTCGGGGCACAGATACGCAGTATTTT.

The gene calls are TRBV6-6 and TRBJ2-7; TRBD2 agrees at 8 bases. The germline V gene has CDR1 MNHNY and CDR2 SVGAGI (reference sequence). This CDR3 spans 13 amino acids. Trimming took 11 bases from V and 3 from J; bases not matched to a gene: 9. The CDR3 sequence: CAPHSGKVYEQYF. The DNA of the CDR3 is TGTGCCCCCCATAGCGGGAAGGTCTACGAGCAGTACTTC.

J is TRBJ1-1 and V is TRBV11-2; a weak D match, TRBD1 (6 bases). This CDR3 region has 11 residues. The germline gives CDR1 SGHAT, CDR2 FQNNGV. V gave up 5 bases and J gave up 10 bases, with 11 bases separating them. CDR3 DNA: TGTGCCAGCAGCATAGGGGGGTCAGCTTTCTTT. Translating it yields CASSIGGSAFF.

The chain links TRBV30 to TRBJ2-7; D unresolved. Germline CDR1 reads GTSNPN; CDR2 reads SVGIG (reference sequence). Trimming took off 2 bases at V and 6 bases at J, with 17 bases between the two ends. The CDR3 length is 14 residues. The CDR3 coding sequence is TGTGCCTGGAGTAAGGTAACCCTACCCCTCGAGCAGTACTTC. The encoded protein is CAWSKVTLPLEQYF.

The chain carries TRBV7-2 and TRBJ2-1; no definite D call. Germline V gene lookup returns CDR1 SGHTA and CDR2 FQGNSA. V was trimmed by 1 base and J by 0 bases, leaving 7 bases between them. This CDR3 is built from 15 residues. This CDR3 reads CASSLGDNSYNEQFF. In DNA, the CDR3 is TGTGCCAGCAGCTTAGGGGATAACTCCTACAATGAGCAGTTCTTC.

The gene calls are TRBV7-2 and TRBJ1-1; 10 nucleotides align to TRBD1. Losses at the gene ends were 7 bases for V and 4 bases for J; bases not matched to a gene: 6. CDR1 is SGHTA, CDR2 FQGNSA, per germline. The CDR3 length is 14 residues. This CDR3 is CASIGQGGITEAFF. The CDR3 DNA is TGTGCCAGCATCGGACAGGGGGGAATCACTGAAGCTTTCTTT.

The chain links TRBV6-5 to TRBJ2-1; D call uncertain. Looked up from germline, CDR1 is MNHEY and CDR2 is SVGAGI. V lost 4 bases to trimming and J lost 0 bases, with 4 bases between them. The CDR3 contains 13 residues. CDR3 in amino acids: CASSFASYNEQFF. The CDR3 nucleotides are TGTGCCAGCAGTTTTGCCTCCTACAATGAGCAGTTCTTC.

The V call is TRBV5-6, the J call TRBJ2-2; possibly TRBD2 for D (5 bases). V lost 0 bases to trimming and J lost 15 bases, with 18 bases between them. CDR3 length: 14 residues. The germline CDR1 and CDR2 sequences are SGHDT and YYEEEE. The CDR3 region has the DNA TGTGCCAGCAGCTTGGGGCCCGGGATTGAGCTTTTGTTTTTT. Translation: CASSLGPGIELLFF.

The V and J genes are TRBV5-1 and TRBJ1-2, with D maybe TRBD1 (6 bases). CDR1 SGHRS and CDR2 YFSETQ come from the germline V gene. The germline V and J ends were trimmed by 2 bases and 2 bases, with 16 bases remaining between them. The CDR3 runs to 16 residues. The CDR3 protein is CASSFGWGAENYGYTF. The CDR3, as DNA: TGCGCCAGCAGCTTTGGCTGGGGGGCAGAGAACTATGGCTACACCTTC.

The CDR3, as DNA: TGCGCCAGCAGCTCGCAGGGGGTGGGAACTGAAGCTTTCTTT. Its protein product is CASSSQGVGTEAFF. V is TRBV5-1 and J is TRBJ1-1; 7 positions agree with TRBD1. The CDR3 extends over 14 amino acids. Germline assignment: CDR1 SGHRS and CDR2 YFSETQ. With 3 bases clipped from V and 5 bases from J, the junction kept 7 bases outside the gene matches.

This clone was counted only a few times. CDR3 DNA: TGCAGCGCGGGGACAGCCTTCAACACTGAAGCTTTCTTT. It encodes CSAGTAFNTEAFF. The rearrangement uses TRBV29-1 and TRBJ1-1; 7 bases are shared with TRBD1. Germline values: CDR1 SQVTM, CDR2 ANQGSEA. The length of the CDR3 is 13 residues. V gave up 7 bases and J gave up 2 bases; unmatched junction bases: 7.

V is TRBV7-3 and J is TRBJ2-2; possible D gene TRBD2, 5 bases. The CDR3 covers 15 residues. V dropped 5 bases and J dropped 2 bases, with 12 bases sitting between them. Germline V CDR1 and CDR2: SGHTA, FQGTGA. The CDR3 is CASSRTPGNTGELFF. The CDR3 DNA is TGTGCCAGCAGCCGGACGCCGGGAAACACCGGGGAGCTGTTTTTT.

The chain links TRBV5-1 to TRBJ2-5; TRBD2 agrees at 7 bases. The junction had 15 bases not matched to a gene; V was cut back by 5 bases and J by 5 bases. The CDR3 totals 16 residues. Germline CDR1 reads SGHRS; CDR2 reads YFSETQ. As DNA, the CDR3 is TGCGCCAGCAGTTTCGGGGAAATAGCGGGCTCTGAGACCCAGTACTTC. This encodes CASSFGEIAGSETQYF. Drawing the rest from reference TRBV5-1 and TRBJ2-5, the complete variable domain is KAGVTQTPRYLIKTRGQQVTLSCSPISGHRSVSWYQQTPGQGLQFLFEYFSETQRNKGNFPGRFSGRQFSNSRSEMNVSTLELGDSALYLCASSFGEIAGSETQYFGPGTRLLVL.